These 18 T cell receptor beta chains originate from one sample sequenced in a study of T cells in Graves' hyperthyroidism and ophthalmopathy. Amplification of TCR beta CDR3 regions was performed using RNA transcripts as template. The TCR CDR3 was amplified in a first-round RT-PCR using the HTBI primer set. TCRdb called the multiplex PCR reads again in MiXCR, with one record for every CDR3 protein. The sample records 500,000 to 750,000 distinct CDR3 sequences, around 14% being singletons. The specimen was blood. The receptors derive from a young woman with Graves' hyperthyroidism.

The chain is built from TRBV5-1 and TRBJ1-2; 12 bases align to TRBD1. This CDR3 has 15 amino acids. V shed 4 bases and J 4 bases; nucleotides not matched to a gene: 5. CDR1 and CDR2 (germline): SGHRS, YFSETQ. CDR3 sequence reads: CASSPGQGASYGYTF. The CDR3 DNA reads TGCGCCAGCAGCCCGGGACAGGGGGCCTCCTATGGCTACACCTTC. The full variable domain, with the rest looked up from reference TRBV5-1 and TRBJ1-2, is KAGVTQTPRYLIKTRGQQVTLSCSPISGHRSVSWYQQTPGQGLQFLFEYFSETQRNKGNFPGRFSGRQFSNSRSEMNVSTLELGDSALYLCASSPGQGASYGYTFGSGTRLTVV.

The CDR3 spells CASSLSLAEFYNEQFF. For the CDR3, the DNA is TGTGCCAGCAGCTTATCGCTAGCGGAGTTCTACAATGAGCAGTTCTTC. The chain joins TRBV11-2 to TRBJ2-1; 7 bases align to TRBD2. The CDR3 is 16 amino acids. Trimming removed 2 bases from V and 3 bases from J; junction bases left unmatched: 7. The V gene's germline CDR1 is SGHAT and CDR2 FQNNGV.

This clonotype was counted ten times or more. The chain is built from TRBV24-1 and TRBJ2-2; 14 bases match TRBD2. This CDR3 comprises 17 residues. V dropped 6 bases and J dropped 4; count of bases not matched to a gene: 6. The germline CDR1 and CDR2 sequences are KGHDR and SFDVKD. CDR3 residues: CATSKGLAGVGTGELFF. The DNA for the CDR3 is TGTGCCACCAGTAAGGGACTAGCGGGAGTGGGCACCGGGGAGCTGTTTTTT.

The chain couples TRBV11-1 to TRBJ2-3; TRBD2 agrees at 11 bases. CDR3 length: 16 residues. Losses at the gene ends were 2 bases for V and 2 bases for J; bases not matched to a gene: 3. Germline assignment: CDR1 SGHAT and CDR2 FQDESV (reference sequence). The CDR3 nucleotides are TGTGCCAGCAGCTTACGTAGCGGGAGGGCCACAGATACGCAGTATTTT. Protein: CASSLRSGRATDTQYF.

This rearrangement joins TRBV4-3 to TRBJ1-3; D gene unclear. The CDR3 runs 17 residues. The germline V and J ends were trimmed by 1 base and 0 bases, with 13 bases remaining between them. Germline V gene lookup returns CDR1 LGHNA and CDR2 YSLEER. The CDR3 sequence is CASSQALGSVSGNTIYF. CDR3 bases: TGCGCCAGCAGCCAAGCATTAGGTTCAGTCTCTGGAAACACCATATATTTT.

The table lists this clonotype with a few counts. The CDR3: CASSEAPTVSYEQYF. The CDR3 nucleotides read TGTGCCAGCAGTGAGGCTCCTACCGTTTCCTACGAGCAGTACTTC. The chain has TRBV6-1 and TRBJ2-7; D remains unclear. Germline-derived CDR1 and CDR2 are MNHNS and SASEGT. The V and J ends lost 3 bases and 1 base respectively, with 13 bases between them. This CDR3 region has 15 residues.

This clonotype was counted a few times. The rearrangement uses TRBV10-3 and TRBJ2-3, with TRBD2 matching over 12 bases. The CDR3 is 14 residues long. V shed 11 bases and J 6 bases; nucleotides not matched to a gene: 9. Germline V lookup: CDR1 ENHRY, CDR2 SYGVKD. The CDR3 DNA reads as TGTGCCTCCCGGACTAGCGGGAACTTGGATACGCAGTATTTT. It is translated as CASRTSGNLDTQYF.

The J gene is TRBJ1-3, the V gene TRBV28; no clear D. Germline CDR1 MDHEN, CDR2 SYDVKM. The CDR3 totals 17 residues. V lost 3 bases and J 6 bases, leaving 21 bases between the germline ends. CDR3 coding DNA: TGTGCCAGCAGTTTGGATAAATGGCCCCAAAGGGAAAACACCATATATTTT. Translating it yields CASSLDKWPQRENTIYF.

This rearrangement joins TRBV14 to TRBJ2-1, with unresolved D. The CDR3 sequence is 14 residues long. The germline gives CDR1 SGHDN, CDR2 FVKESK. The V gene lost 1 base and the J gene lost 3 bases, with 7 bases spanning the gap. CDR3 sequence reads: CASSQVLHYNEQFF. Written as DNA, the CDR3 is TGTGCCAGCAGCCAAGTCTTACACTACAATGAGCAGTTCTTC. Full variable domain (remainder filled in from reference TRBV14 and TRBJ2-1): EAGVTQFPSHSVIEKGQTVTLRCDPISGHDNLYWYRRVMGKEIKFLLHFVKESKQDESGMPNNRFLAERTGGTYSTLKVQPAELEDSGVYFCASSQVLHYNEQFFGPGTRLTVL.

This sequence joins TRBV6-2 or TRBV6-3 and TRBJ2-7; TRBD2 might be the D (6 bases). Per the germline V gene, CDR1 is MNHEY and CDR2 is SVGEGT. V shed 6 bases and J shed 4 bases, with 13 bases lying between them. This CDR3 is built from 13 residues. CDR3 amino acids: CASSKGLSYEQYF. The CDR3 nucleotides read TGTGCCAGCAGCAAGGGACTGTCTTACGAGCAGTACTTC.

This clonotype came up many times. This rearrangement joins TRBV11-2 to TRBJ2-5, with 7 bases aligning to TRBD2. V lost 5 bases to trimming and J lost 2 bases; unmatched junction nucleotides: 5. The germline V gene encodes CDR1 SGHAT and CDR2 FQNNGV. CDR3 length: 14 residues. CDR3 region: CASSTGLGQETQYF. The CDR3 DNA sequence: TGTGCCAGCAGCACCGGACTAGGTCAAGAGACCCAGTACTTC.

This clonotype has a count of ten or more. The chain recombines TRBV20-1 with TRBJ2-7, with D maybe TRBD1 (7 bases). The CDR3 covers 16 residues. Looked up from germline, CDR1 is DFQATT and CDR2 is SNEGSKA (reference sequence). V was pared by 8 bases and J by 4 bases, with 27 bases between. CDR3 loop: CSSSSTSRDRSYEQYF. The CDR3 DNA sequence: TGCAGTTCGTCGAGTACTAGCCGGGACAGAAGTTACGAGCAGTACTTC.

Many counts were recorded for this clonotype. The chain couples TRBV11-2 to TRBJ2-1, with 10 positions matching TRBD1. The CDR3 covers 15 residues. The J segment lost 3 bases and the V segment lost 2 bases, leaving 1 base of the junction unmatched. Germline V CDR1 and CDR2: SGHAT, FQNNGV. As DNA, the CDR3 is TGTGCCAGCAGCTTACGGACAGGGGGCTACAATGAGCAGTTCTTC. The encoded protein is CASSLRTGGYNEQFF.

This clonotype was seen once. The chain uses TRBV7-9 and TRBJ2-7, with 10 bases that match TRBD1. Germline loops: CDR1 SEHNR, CDR2 FQNEAQ (reference sequence). The V and J ends lost 5 bases and 0 bases, in that order; junction bases with no gene match: 4. The CDR3 sequence is 15 residues long. The CDR3 is CASSRTGGRSYEQYF. CDR3 DNA: TGTGCCAGCAGCAGGACAGGGGGACGCTCCTACGAGCAGTACTTC.

This clonotype was recorded a few times. V usage is TRBV3-2 and J usage is TRBJ2-7; the table's D call of TRBD2 was not tested on the DNA. TRBV3-2 is tagged as a pseudogene. The CDR3 is made up of 13 amino acids. The CDR3 DNA follows: TGTGCCAGCCGGGAGAACAGCTCCTACGAGCAGTACTTC. Residues: CASRENSSYEQYF.

The sample holds many counts of this clonotype. The genes are TRBV11-2 and TRBJ2-5; D gene ambiguous. Trimming took 6 bases from V and 3 from J, leaving 8 bases between them. Germline CDR1 is SGHAT and CDR2 is FQNNGV. CDR3 length: 12 amino acids. CDR3 coding DNA: TGTGCCAGCAGGGTGGGTGAAGAGACCCAGTACTTC. Its protein product is CASRVGEETQYF.

The table lists this clonotype with many counts. The V gene is TRBV10-3, the J gene TRBJ2-5; the match to TRBD1 covers 10 bases. Germline V CDR1 and CDR2: ENHRY, SYGVKD. The V segment lost 6 bases and the J segment 3 bases; nucleotides outside the gene matches: 4. The CDR3 contains 14 residues. The CDR3 sequence is CAIRETGGKETQYF. CDR3 nucleotides: TGTGCCATCAGGGAGACAGGGGGCAAAGAGACCCAGTACTTC.

The chain combines TRBV27 with TRBJ1-2, with a tentative D call TRBD1 (6 bases). CDR1 is MNHEY and CDR2 is SMNVEV in the germline V gene (reference sequence). With 4 bases removed from V and 6 bases from J, the gap between germline ends came to 12 bases. The CDR3 extends over 13 amino acids. The CDR3 sequence: CASSSSGEDGYTF. The CDR3 DNA follows: TGTGCCAGCAGTTCCTCAGGGGAGGATGGCTACACCTTC.